This TCR beta chain derives from a study of response to subunit inactivated influenza vaccine. Points from the study as a whole: Each seasonal influenza vaccination, the authors suggested, recruits few new T cells.

This clonotype turned up a few times. What it recognizes is unknown. The V end lost 5 bases, the J end lost 3 bases, and 11 bases lay between the germline ends. Germline-derived CDR1 and CDR2 are SGHTS and YDEGEE. The CDR3 totals 13 residues. TCRdb reprocessed the RT-PCR reads via MiXCR and lists one record per CDR3 protein. The data contain 560,000 or so distinct CDR3 sequences, less than 8% of them seen just once; the ten biggest clones take up approximately 13%. This sequence originates from a man in his fifties or sixties who received an inactivated influenza vaccine. Specimen: PBMCs from blood, collected about 24 months after vaccination. This chain joins TRBV5-8 and TRBJ1-2, with D unclear. This CDR3 reads CASSDRGDYGYTF. The CDR3, as DNA: TGTGCCAGCAGTGACCGGGGAGACTATGGCTACACCTTC.